This T cell receptor (beta chain) originates from a study of CD8 T cells in ankylosing spondylitis. Notes on the study in general: Matched ankylosing spondylitis synovial fluid reportedly contained a significantly enriched population of disease-linked clones. Earlier literature documents some of the motif variants in reactive arthritis synovial fluid and blood. Made up of about eight highly homologous variants, a TCR beta motif appeared characteristic of ankylosing spondylitis blood.

This clonotype appeared a single time. What it binds is not known. Generation of TCR beta libraries employed quantitative 5'-RACE incorporating molecular barcodes. TCRdb re-derived calls from the 5' RACE reads in MiXCR, one entry per CDR3 protein. The data show roughly 140,000 distinct CDR3 sequences, more than 40% seen once. After removal of 5 bases from V and 5 bases from J, the junction contained 13 bases not matched to a gene. This CDR3 region has 16 residues. Germline V gene lookup returns CDR1 SGHTA and CDR2 FQGTGA. The chain recombines TRBV7-3 with TRBJ2-3; 7 bases line up with TRBD2. This clonotype originated in a male donor with ankylosing spondylitis. Sequenced: synovial fluid, either unsorted or a sorted T cell fraction (not recorded which). The CDR3 region has the DNA TGTGCCAGCAGCCGTTGGGGGACCCGGGAGGTAGATACGCAGTATTTT. As protein: CASSRWGTREVDTQYF.